Below, 20 T cell receptor beta chains from the same sample are listed, as sequenced in a study of blood T cell repertoires in COVID-19. Profiling relied on immunoSEQ multiplex PCR, and the TCRdb table lists in-frame clones only, not all of them. Altogether about 110,000 clones are present, around 86% being singletons, with the ten largest covering almost 4.5%. The specimen was peripheral blood. Source of these receptors: a man aged 40-49 years with acute or convalescent COVID-19.

In this sample, this clone turned up a few times. The chain carries TRBV4-1 and TRBJ1-2, with D possibly TRBD1 on 6 matching bases. Germline CDR1 reads MGHRA; CDR2 reads YSYEKL. Trimming stripped 0 bases from V and 0 bases from J, with 14 bases between. The CDR3 has 17 amino acids. The CDR3 coding sequence is TGCGCCAGCAGCCAAGACGTTAGGGCAGGGGCTAACTATGGCTACACCTTC. Translation gives CASSQDVRAGANYGYTF.

This rearrangement joins TRBV15 to TRBJ1-2; no clear D gene. Germline V gene lookup returns CDR1 LNHNV and CDR2 YYDKDF (reference sequence). The V and J ends lost 0 bases and 4 bases respectively, with 12 bases between them. The CDR3 is 15 amino acids. The CDR3 DNA follows: TGTGCCACCAGCAGAGATGCCCGGGAGGGCTATGGCTACACCTTC. Translation gives CATSRDAREGYGYTF. Variable domain in full (rest from reference TRBV15 and TRBJ1-2): DAMVIQNPRYQVTQFGKPVTLSCSQTLNHNVMYWYQQKSSQAPKLLFHYYDKDFNNEADTPDNFQSRRPNTSFCFLDIRSPGLGDTAMYLCATSRDAREGYGYTFGSGTRLTVV.

A single count supports this clone. The CDR3 nucleotides are TGTGCCAGCAGCCCAAGCGGAAGCTATGGCTACACCTTC. Translation: CASSPSGSYGYTF. The J gene is TRBJ1-2, the V gene TRBV9, with D hard to call. V dropped 4 bases and J dropped 4 bases, with 11 bases sitting between them. CDR1 and CDR2 from the germline V gene are SGDLS and YYNGEE. The CDR3 contains 13 residues.

CDR3 bases: TGTGCCAGCAGTCCCCTGCGACAGGAAAAACTGTTTTTT. This gives the protein CASSPLRQEKLFF. This chain joins TRBV2 and TRBJ1-4, with D possibly matching TRBD1 (5 bases). This CDR3 is built from 13 residues. Germline V gene sequence: CDR1 SNHLY, CDR2 FYNNEI. V gave up 5 bases and J gave up 8 bases, with 12 bases separating them. The whole variable domain, remainder taken from reference TRBV2 and TRBJ1-4, is EPEVTQTPSHQVTQMGQEVILRCVPISNHLYFYWYRQILGQKVEFLVSFYNNEISEKSEIFDDQFSVERPDGSNFTLKIRSTKLEDSAMYFCASSPLRQEKLFFGSGTQLSVL.

The J gene is TRBJ2-1, the V gene TRBV7-2; D unclear. The CDR3 contains 12 residues. The V and J ends lost 5 bases and 4 bases respectively, with 6 bases between them. CDR1 is SGHTA and CDR2 is FQGNSA in the germline V gene. The CDR3 loop reads CASSAYYNEQFF. CDR3 DNA sequence: TGTGCCAGCAGCGCCTATTACAATGAGCAGTTCTTC.

CDR3 amino acids: CASRDTWRPQHF. The CDR3 nucleotides are TGTGCCAGCAGGGATACATGGAGGCCCCAGCATTTT. This chain joins TRBV2 and TRBJ1-5; D remains ambiguous. This CDR3 is 12 amino acids long. V was shortened by 6 bases and J by 9 bases, with 12 bases between the two germline ends. Germline values: CDR1 SNHLY, CDR2 FYNNEI.

The rearrangement links TRBV12-3 or TRBV12-4 to TRBJ2-1, with D possibly being TRBD2 (6 bases). The CDR3 covers 11 residues. V gave up 3 bases and J gave up 12 bases, with 9 bases separating them. CDR3 in DNA: TGTGCCAGCAGTTTCGGGACTGTGCAGTTCTTC. It is translated as CASSFGTVQFF.

The chain combines TRBV5-1 with TRBJ2-5; D is possibly TRBD2 (5 bases). Trimming removed 0 bases at V and 0 bases at J, with 6 bases between. CDR1 and CDR2 from the germline V gene are SGHRS and YFSETQ. This CDR3 has 14 amino acids. CDR3 coding DNA: TGCGCCAGCAGCTTGGCGGGGAACCAAGAGACCCAGTACTTC. It codes for CASSLAGNQETQYF.

The rearrangement uses TRBV6-5 and TRBJ1-2, with 11 bases lining up with TRBD1. CDR3 length equals 15 residues. After removal of 6 bases from V and 2 bases from J, the junction contained 5 bases not matched to a gene. The germline CDR1 and CDR2 sequences are MNHEY and SVGAGI. The CDR3 bases are TGTGCCAGCAGAGGACAGGGGGCTAAGAACTATGGCTACACCTTC. This gives the protein CASRGQGAKNYGYTF.

The CDR3 DNA reads as TGTGCCAGAAGCTTGAACCGCCGGGAGCAGTACTTC. Translated, it gives CARSLNRREQYF. The V gene is TRBV5-3, the J gene TRBJ2-7; no clear D gene. TRBV5-3 belongs to the ORF category, with a function that is uncertain. This CDR3 is 12 amino acids long. Trimming removed 1 base from V and 7 bases from J, with 9 bases in between.

The chain recombines TRBV5-4 with TRBJ1-3; D perhaps matches TRBD1 (5 bases). This CDR3 spans 17 amino acids. The V end lost 3 bases, the J end lost 1 base, and 17 bases lay between the germline ends. Germline V gene data show CDR1 as SGHNT and CDR2 as YYREEE (reference sequence). The chain's CDR3 is CASSSGRRGGSGNTIYF. DNA for the CDR3: TGTGCCAGCAGCTCCGGACGGAGGGGAGGATCTGGAAACACCATATATTTT.

The V and J genes are TRBV30 and TRBJ1-2; no clear D. Trimming took off 4 bases at V and 2 bases at J, with 17 bases between the two ends. This CDR3 is built from 15 residues. Germline CDR1 reads GTSNPN; CDR2 reads SVGIG (reference sequence). Here the CDR3 reads CAWTKGGNGNYGYTF. CDR3 nucleotides: TGTGCCTGGACTAAGGGAGGCAACGGAAACTATGGCTACACCTTC. The full variable domain, completed using reference TRBV30 and TRBJ1-2, is SQTIHQWPATLVQPVGSPLSLECTVEGTSNPNLYWYRQAAGRGLQLLFYSVGIGQISSEVPQNLSASRPQDRQFILSSKKLLLSDSGFYLCAWTKGGNGNYGYTFGSGTRLTVV.

V gene TRBV5-1 combines with J gene TRBJ1-5; 9 bases map to TRBD1. CDR3 length equals 17 residues. Trimming cost V 4 bases and J 3 bases; bases outside gene matches: 11. The germline V gene encodes CDR1 SGHRS and CDR2 YFSETQ. In DNA, the CDR3 is TGCGCCAGCAGCCCCTGGGCGGGACAGGGCAACAATCAGCCCCAGCATTTT. Protein sequence: CASSPWAGQGNNQPQHF.

The rearrangement links TRBV9 to TRBJ2-3; 7 bases agree with TRBD1. V lost 3 bases and J lost 4; bases outside the gene matches: 8. Germline V gives CDR1 SGDLS, CDR2 YYNGEE. The CDR3 covers 15 residues. The CDR3 region is CASSASGQAADTQYF. For the CDR3, the DNA is TGTGCCAGCAGCGCGTCAGGACAGGCCGCAGATACGCAGTATTTT.

This clone was seen more than once but under ten times. DNA for the CDR3: TGTGCCAGCAGCGTAACAGGGGGCGGTTATGGCTACACCTTC. This encodes CASSVTGGGYGYTF. V and J are TRBV9 and TRBJ1-2; TRBD1 agrees at 9 bases. J lost 5 bases, V lost 1 base, and 3 bases had no gene match. The CDR3 length is 14 residues. CDR1 is SGDLS and CDR2 is YYNGEE in the germline V gene. The complete variable domain, with remaining parts taken from reference TRBV9 and TRBJ1-2, reads DSGVTQTPKHLITATGQRVTLRCSPRSGDLSVYWYQQSLDQGLQFLIQYYNGEERAKGNILERFSAQQFPDLHSELNLSSLELGDSALYFCASSVTGGGYGYTFGSGTRLTVV.

The rearrangement links TRBV7-2 to TRBJ2-1; TRBD2 might be the D (6 bases). Trimming left V 3 bases short and J 7 bases short, with 16 bases between. Germline V gene lookup returns CDR1 SGHTA and CDR2 FQGNSA. This CDR3 is built from 15 residues. This chain's CDR3 is CASSLSHNGGNEQFF. The CDR3 DNA is TGTGCCAGCAGCTTGAGCCACAACGGGGGAAATGAGCAGTTCTTC.

DNA for the CDR3: TGTGCCAGCAGTTGGGGGGACCAGCCCCAGCATTTT. Protein: CASSWGDQPQHF. The V gene is TRBV12-3 or TRBV12-4, the J gene TRBJ1-5; D is possibly TRBD1 (5 bases). The CDR3 contains 12 residues. Trimming pared 4 bases from V and 7 bases from J, leaving 8 bases between.

This chain joins TRBV6-2 or TRBV6-3 and TRBJ1-4; TRBD1 is a possible D gene (5 bases). CDR3 length equals 15 residues. Between the trimmed V and J ends, which lost 5 bases and 5 bases, there was a span of 15 bases. From germline, CDR1 is MNHEY and CDR2 SVGEGT. CDR3 amino acids: CASSAIQDPNEKLFF. CDR3 nucleotide sequence: TGTGCCAGCAGTGCGATACAGGACCCAAATGAAAAACTGTTTTTT.

The rearrangement uses TRBV9 and TRBJ2-2; D is ambiguous. V lost 1 base, J lost 3 bases, and 7 bases lay in between. Germline V gene sequence: CDR1 SGDLS, CDR2 YYNGEE. The CDR3 length is 14 residues. The CDR3 DNA sequence: TGTGCCAGCAGCGTACGTTCCTACACCGGGGAGCTGTTTTTT. This codes for CASSVRSYTGELFF. Drawing the rest from reference TRBV9 and TRBJ2-2, the complete variable domain is DSGVTQTPKHLITATGQRVTLRCSPRSGDLSVYWYQQSLDQGLQFLIQYYNGEERAKGNILERFSAQQFPDLHSELNLSSLELGDSALYFCASSVRSYTGELFFGEGSRLTVL.

J is TRBJ1-5 and V is TRBV5-3, with D tentatively TRBD1 (5 bases). TRBV5-3 is an ORF for which the function is uncertain. V was shortened by 4 bases and J by 1 base, with 15 bases between the two germline ends. The CDR3 covers 16 residues. CDR3 in DNA: TGTGCCAGAAGCCCGACCCAGGGTGAAAGCAATCAGCCCCAGCATTTT. Its protein product is CARSPTQGESNQPQHF.